One sample yielded the 20 T cell receptor beta chains listed below, sequenced in a study of blood T cells in healthy people across ages. The use of a sample-barcoded 5' primer and a J-beta primer mix characterized a second PCR of roughly 6 to 12 cycles. TCRdb called the 5' RACE reads again in MiXCR, with one record for every CDR3 protein. The sample lists more than 500,000 distinct CDR3 sequences, 25% to 30% seen once, with under 20% in the top ten. The material sequenced was blood. The receptors stem from a woman in her sixties or seventies in good health.

In regard to this clonotype: Since a much larger clone is just one base distant, this may be a read error. The chain joins TRBV6-1 to TRBJ2-1; a possible D gene is TRBD2 (6 bases). Judging by the DNA end, TRBJ2-7 fits better; the J call may be wrong. In germline, CDR1 is MNHNS, CDR2 SASEGT. The CDR3 contains 13 residues. The CDR3 DNA reads as TGTGCCAGCAGCCCCGGGACTTACTACGAGCAGTACTTC. As protein: CASSPGTYYEQYF.

CDR3 in DNA: TGTGCCAGCAGCCAGGGACTAGCGGGGGGAACGTACCAAGAGACCCAGTACTTC. Encoded protein: CASSQGLAGGTYQETQYF. The rearrangement uses TRBV3-1 and TRBJ2-5; TRBD2 matches at 15 bases. Germline assignment: CDR1 LGHDT and CDR2 YNNKEL (reference sequence). The CDR3 spans 18 residues. V gave up 3 bases and J gave up 0 bases; unmatched junction bases: 5.

The table lists this clonotype with a few counts. The CDR3 protein is CASSLFTASADTQYF. CDR3 in DNA: TGTGCCAGCAGCTTATTCACAGCCAGCGCAGATACGCAGTATTTT. The chain employs TRBV7-8 and TRBJ2-3, with D uncertain. Deletions cut 2 bases from V and 4 bases from J, with 13 bases between. The CDR3 sequence is 15 residues long. Germline-derived CDR1 and CDR2 are SGHVS and FQNEAQ.

Of note for this clonotype: Being one base from a much bigger clone, this may be a read error. The rearrangement links TRBV4-3 to TRBJ2-1, with D unresolved. The DNA end lines up better with TRBJ2-5; the J call may be wrong. The CDR3 has 14 amino acids. Looked up from germline, CDR1 is LGHNA and CDR2 is YSLEER. CDR3 bases: TGCGCCAGCAGCCAAGATTGTGGGGTTGGGACCCAGTACTTC. Protein: CASSQDCGVGTQYF.

This clonotype has only a few counts. This sequence joins TRBV12-3 or TRBV12-4 and TRBJ1-6, with D possibly matching TRBD1 (6 bases). V dropped 5 bases and J dropped 5 bases, with 10 bases sitting between them. This CDR3 comprises 14 residues. CDR3 sequence: CASSNGQHNSPLHF. In DNA, the CDR3 is TGTGCCAGCAGTAACGGACAGCATAATTCACCCCTCCACTTT.

This clonotype was seen more than once but under ten times. The rearrangement links TRBV12-3 or TRBV12-4 to TRBJ2-5, with 9 bases identical to TRBD1. The DNA end lines up better with TRBJ2-1; the J call may be wrong. The CDR3 contains 15 residues. CDR3 region: CASSPRSTGGHEQFF. CDR3 coding DNA: TGTGCCAGCAGTCCGCGAAGTACAGGGGGCCATGAGCAGTTCTTC.

Here the CDR3 reads CASSQDLRQSGGYTF. DNA for the CDR3: TGTGCCAGCAGCCAAGATCTTCGGCAATCCGGGGGCTACACCTTC. The V and J genes are TRBV4-2 and TRBJ1-2; D is unclear. CDR3 length: 15 residues. Germline V lookup: CDR1 LGHNA, CDR2 YNFKEQ. V lost 0 bases, J lost 8 bases, and 16 bases lay in between.

The genes are TRBV25-1 and TRBJ2-7, with TRBD2 matching over 9 bases. This CDR3 is 13 amino acids long. Germline trimming cut 10 bases from V and 2 bases from J; bases unmatched to any gene: 6. CDR1 MGHDK and CDR2 SYGVNS come from the germline V gene. The CDR3: CATVAGVTYEQYF. CDR3 DNA sequence: TGTGCCACCGTAGCGGGGGTTACCTACGAGCAGTACTTC.

The gene calls are TRBV4-3 and TRBJ2-4, with D unclear. Trimming shortened V by 0 bases and J by 5 bases, and 11 bases separated the two germline ends. CDR1 and CDR2 from the germline V gene are LGHNA and YSLEER. This CDR3 contains 15 residues. This CDR3 is CASSQDMADENIQYF. CDR3 DNA sequence: TGCGCCAGCAGCCAAGATATGGCAGACGAAAACATTCAGTACTTC.

The V gene is TRBV10-3, the J gene TRBJ2-5, with D perhaps given as TRBD1 or TRBD2 (5 bases each). The ends were cut back, 6 bases at V and 4 bases at J, with 27 bases in the middle. The CDR3 length is 18 residues. Germline V gene sequence: CDR1 ENHRY, CDR2 SYGVKD. This CDR3 reads CAIRPGKGAATGGETQYF. The CDR3 nucleotides are TGTGCCATCAGACCGGGAAAAGGGGCGGCTACCGGTGGAGAGACCCAGTACTTC.

This clonotype turned up a few times. The chain recombines TRBV3-1 with TRBJ2-3; unclear D gene. Trimming stripped 6 bases from V and 7 bases from J, with 8 bases between. The CDR3 consists of 11 residues. Germline assignment: CDR1 LGHDT and CDR2 YNNKEL (reference sequence). CDR3 sequence reads: CASRQSNTQYF. The CDR3 DNA reads TGTGCCAGCAGACAGAGTAATACGCAGTATTTT.

V gene TRBV6-2 or TRBV6-3 combines with J gene TRBJ2-1; D might be TRBD1 (6 bases). From germline, CDR1 is MNHEY and CDR2 SVGEGT. This CDR3 spans 15 amino acids. Trimming removed 5 bases from V and 2 bases from J, with 13 bases in between. CDR3 sequence: CASSMGASTYNEQFF. CDR3 in DNA: TGTGCCAGCAGTATGGGGGCGTCTACCTACAATGAGCAGTTCTTC.

This chain links TRBV29-1 with TRBJ2-3; 7 bases agree with TRBD2. Germline loops: CDR1 SQVTM, CDR2 ANQGSEA. J lost 0 bases, V lost 5 bases, and 5 bases had no gene match. The CDR3 runs 14 residues. CDR3 sequence: CSVPRDYSTDTQYF. The DNA of the CDR3 is TGCAGCGTTCCCCGGGACTACAGCACAGATACGCAGTATTTT.

The CDR3 DNA reads TGTGCCAGCAGCTCCCAAAGGGAAGGCTACACCTTC. The encoded protein is CASSSQREGYTF. The chain uses TRBV7-2 and TRBJ1-2, with D unresolved. This CDR3 comprises 12 residues. Germline V gene sequence: CDR1 SGHTA, CDR2 FQGNSA. Trimming pared 4 bases from V and 8 bases from J, leaving 11 bases between.

The chain has TRBV4-1 and TRBJ2-1; 10 positions match TRBD2. CDR1 and CDR2 (germline): MGHRA, YSYEKL. V shed 5 bases and J 9 bases; nucleotides not matched to a gene: 1. The CDR3 spans 12 residues. The CDR3 region has the DNA TGCGCCAGCAGCTCTAGCGGGAGTGAGCAGTTCTTC. Its protein product is CASSSSGSEQFF.

The chain has TRBV18 and TRBJ2-7; 7 bases align to TRBD2. This CDR3 region has 15 residues. Germline V lookup: CDR1 KGHSH, CDR2 LQKENI. The V and J ends lost 6 bases and 4 bases, in that order; junction bases with no gene match: 12. The CDR3 loop reads CASSPTVPGRYEQYF. CDR3 coding DNA: TGTGCCAGCTCCCCTACGGTTCCCGGGAGGTACGAGCAGTACTTC.

The J gene is TRBJ2-2, the V gene TRBV6-2 or TRBV6-3; 7 bases fit TRBD1. Germline values: CDR1 MNHEY, CDR2 SVGEGT. Unmatched junction bases numbered 10, after V lost 6 bases and J lost 3 bases. CDR3 length equals 16 residues. The CDR3 region has the DNA TGTGCCAGCAGACCATACAGGGGTGAATACACCGGGGAGCTGTTTTTT. Translated, it gives CASRPYRGEYTGELFF.

This clonotype was detected only a few times. The rearrangement joins TRBV20-1 to TRBJ1-2; 7 bases are shared with TRBD1. CDR1 and CDR2 from the germline V gene are DFQATT and SNEGSKA (reference sequence). J gave up 6 bases and V 4 bases, and 5 bases lay outside the gene matches. CDR3 size: 12 residues. Here the CDR3 reads CSATRQGDGYTF. Here the CDR3 DNA reads TGCAGTGCTACAAGACAGGGAGATGGCTACACCTTC.

The rearrangement joins TRBV19 to TRBJ1-5; 8 bases map to TRBD1. CDR1 LNHDA and CDR2 SQIVND come from the germline V gene (reference sequence). This CDR3 has 15 amino acids. J was trimmed by 4 bases and V by 9 bases; bases with no gene match: 11. CDR3 sequence: CASGLQGAANQPQHF. CDR3 nucleotide sequence: TGTGCCAGCGGACTGCAGGGGGCGGCAAATCAGCCCCAGCATTTT.

The chain joins TRBV19 to TRBJ2-6, with D hard to call. CDR3 size: 16 residues. V was shortened by 6 bases and J by 3 bases, with 15 bases between the two germline ends. Per the germline V gene, CDR1 is LNHDA and CDR2 is SQIVND (reference sequence). DNA of the CDR3: TGTGCCAGTAGGCCTCTCGAAAGTGGTGGGGCCAACGTCCTGACTTTC. Encoded protein: CASRPLESGGANVLTF.